Listed below are T cell receptor beta chains from one sample, sequenced in a study of T cells in Graves' hyperthyroidism and ophthalmopathy. TCRdb reprocessed the multiplex PCR reads via MiXCR and lists one record per CDR3 protein. The sample consists of hundreds of thousands of distinct CDR3 sequences, 30% to 40% of them appearing once. The sample taken for sequencing was blood. Receptors originate from a woman in her forties with Graves' hyperthyroidism. The CDR3 runs from the conserved cysteine through the conserved F or W. D genes are given only for firm matches. The size entry is marked missing in some rows and otherwise reads once, few, many or a size class.

clone_size: -
v_call: TRBV4-1
d_call: -
j_call: TRBJ2-7
cdr3_aa: CASSQESRLGNYEQYF
cdr3_nt: TGCGCCAGCAGCCAAGAGTCTCGACTGGGAAACTACGAGCAGTACTTC

clone_size: many
v_call: TRBV7-2
d_call: TRBD2
j_call: TRBJ2-7
cdr3_aa: CASSLAWGLAKYEQYF
cdr3_nt: TGTGCCAGCAGCTTAGCATGGGGACTAGCAAAGTACGAGCAGTACTTC

clone_size: few
v_call: TRBV10-3
d_call: -
j_call: TRBJ2-5
cdr3_aa: CAISESSGRQETQYF
cdr3_nt: TGTGCCATCAGTGAGTCGAGTGGCAGACAAGAGACCCAGTACTTC

clone_size: -
v_call: TRBV20-1
d_call: TRBD2
j_call: TRBJ2-3
cdr3_aa: CSASGRGAFTDTQYF
cdr3_nt: TGCAGTGCTAGTGGGCGGGGGGCCTTCACAGATACGCAGTATTTT

clone_size: -
v_call: TRBV7-3
d_call: -
j_call: TRBJ2-5
cdr3_aa: CASSLTFKGETQYF
cdr3_nt: TGTGCCAGCAGCTTAACGTTCAAGGGGGAGACCCAGTACTTC

clone_size: -
v_call: TRBV7-8
d_call: -
j_call: TRBJ2-5
cdr3_aa: CASSLVGPGVGTQYF
cdr3_nt: TGTGCCAGCAGCTTAGTGGGCCCCGGGGTAGGGACCCAGTACTTC

clone_size: few
v_call: TRBV9
d_call: TRBD2
j_call: TRBJ2-3
cdr3_aa: CASSAGGDTQYF
cdr3_nt: TGTGCCAGCAGCGCGGGGGGGGATACGCAGTATTTT

clone_size: few
v_call: TRBV4-2
d_call: -
j_call: TRBJ1-5
cdr3_aa: CASSQESGSSNQPQHF
cdr3_nt: TGTGCCAGCAGCCAAGAATCGGGTTCTAGCAATCAGCCCCAGCATTTT

clone_size: many
v_call: TRBV10-3
d_call: TRBD2
j_call: TRBJ2-6
cdr3_aa: CAISESTGSGTLSGANVLTF
cdr3_nt: TGTGCCATCAGTGAGTCGACAGGTAGCGGGACCCTCTCTGGGGCCAACGTCCTGACTTTC

clone_size: many
v_call: TRBV2
d_call: -
j_call: TRBJ1-1
cdr3_aa: CASSEPTEAFF
cdr3_nt: TGTGCCAGCAGTGAACCCACTGAAGCTTTCTTT

clone_size: many
v_call: TRBV2
d_call: -
j_call: TRBJ1-1
cdr3_aa: CASSFDSPNTEAFF
cdr3_nt: TGTGCCAGCAGCTTCGACAGTCCCAACACTGAAGCTTTCTTT

clone_size: -
v_call: TRBV30
d_call: -
j_call: TRBJ1-2
cdr3_aa: CAWSFGMNYGYTF
cdr3_nt: TGTGCCTGGAGTTTTGGGATGAACTATGGCTACACCTTC

clone_size: few
v_call: TRBV6-6
d_call: -
j_call: TRBJ1-1
cdr3_aa: CASSYPAGRNTEAFF
cdr3_nt: TGTGCCAGCAGTTACCCCGCAGGAAGGAACACTGAAGCTTTCTTT

clone_size: many
v_call: TRBV29-1
d_call: -
j_call: TRBJ1-2
cdr3_aa: CSVAWDGYTF
cdr3_nt: TGCAGCGTTGCCTGGGATGGCTACACCTTC

clone_size: -
v_call: TRBV6-2/TRBV6-3
d_call: TRBD2
j_call: TRBJ2-2
cdr3_aa: CASSLKREDTGELFF
cdr3_nt: TGTGCCAGCAGCCTCAAGCGGGAGGACACCGGGGAGCTGTTTTTT

clone_size: -
v_call: TRBV5-1
d_call: -
j_call: TRBJ1-4
cdr3_aa: CASTTGSGTNEKLFF
cdr3_nt: TGTGCCAGCACTACAGGGTCTGGCACTAATGAAAAACTGTTTTTT

clone_size: many
v_call: TRBV14
d_call: -
j_call: TRBJ2-7
cdr3_aa: CASSRDISYEQYF
cdr3_nt: TGTGCCAGCAGCCGAGACATATCCTACGAGCAGTACTTC

clone_size: -
v_call: TRBV3-1
d_call: -
j_call: TRBJ2-7
cdr3_aa: CASSQDRAYRHEQYF
cdr3_nt: TGTGCCAGCAGCCAAGATCGGGCTTATCGACACGAGCAGTACTTC

clone_size: once
v_call: TRBV20-1
d_call: -
j_call: TRBJ2-6
cdr3_aa: CSARGLPF
cdr3_nt: TGCAGTGCTAGAGGCCTACCTTTC

clone_size: many
v_call: TRBV24-1
d_call: -
j_call: TRBJ2-2
cdr3_aa: CATQGTTGELFF
cdr3_nt: TGTGCCACCCAGGGGACCACCGGGGAGCTGTTTTTT

clone_size: -
v_call: TRBV7-2
d_call: TRBD1
j_call: TRBJ2-5
cdr3_aa: CASSPPEGARGSEETQYF
cdr3_nt: TGTGCCAGCTCACCACCCGAGGGGGCAAGGGGGTCAGAAGAGACCCAGTACTTC

clone_size: many
v_call: TRBV7-2
d_call: -
j_call: TRBJ2-7
cdr3_aa: CASSLSNGDYEQYF
cdr3_nt: TGTGCCAGCAGCTTGAGTAACGGGGACTACGAGCAGTACTTC

clone_size: many
v_call: TRBV9
d_call: TRBD1
j_call: TRBJ1-2
cdr3_aa: CASSTQGANAETF
cdr3_nt: TGTGCCAGCAGCACGCAGGGGGCGAACGCCGAAACCTTC

clone_size: -
v_call: TRBV7-9
d_call: TRBD1
j_call: TRBJ2-5
cdr3_aa: CASSLVGGQGEETQYF
cdr3_nt: TGTGCCAGCAGCTTAGTAGGCGGACAGGGAGAAGAGACCCAGTACTTC

clone_size: once
v_call: TRBV29-1
d_call: -
j_call: TRBJ1-5
cdr3_aa: CSVDGVRDQQHF
cdr3_nt: TGCAGCGTTGACGGCGTCCGGGACCAACAGCATTTT

clone_size: -
v_call: TRBV10-3
d_call: -
j_call: TRBJ2-6
cdr3_aa: CAISGVLTF
cdr3_nt: TGTGCCATCAGTGGTGTCCTGACTTTC

clone_size: many
v_call: TRBV4-1
d_call: TRBD2
j_call: TRBJ2-5
cdr3_aa: CASSQGGRVETQYF
cdr3_nt: TGCGCCAGCAGCCAAGGAGGGAGGGTGGAGACCCAGTACTTC

clone_size: many
v_call: TRBV14
d_call: -
j_call: TRBJ2-7
cdr3_aa: CASSQDGMSYEQYF
cdr3_nt: TGTGCCAGCAGCCAAGATGGGATGTCCTACGAGCAGTACTTC

clone_size: -
v_call: TRBV19
d_call: TRBD2
j_call: TRBJ2-7
cdr3_aa: CASSNPATSGPYEQYF
cdr3_nt: TGTGCCAGTAGTAACCCGGCGACTAGCGGTCCCTACGAGCAGTACTTC

clone_size: -
v_call: TRBV24-1
d_call: -
j_call: TRBJ1-1
cdr3_aa: CATSDEREGTEAFF
cdr3_nt: TGTGCCACCAGTGATGAGAGGGAGGGTACTGAAGCTTTCTTT

clone_size: -
v_call: TRBV4-3
d_call: -
j_call: TRBJ1-2
cdr3_aa: CASGTLQGDYGYTF
cdr3_nt: TGCGCCAGCGGCACCCTACAGGGCGACTATGGCTACACCTTC

clone_size: many
v_call: TRBV19
d_call: -
j_call: TRBJ1-5
cdr3_aa: CASSLNRDTQHF
cdr3_nt: TGTGCCAGTAGTCTGAACAGGGATACCCAGCATTTT

clone_size: many
v_call: TRBV10-3
d_call: -
j_call: TRBJ1-1
cdr3_aa: CAISESYPGTIGGTEAFF
cdr3_nt: TGTGCCATCAGTGAGTCCTATCCGGGGACCATCGGGGGCACTGAAGCTTTCTTT

clone_size: -
v_call: TRBV2
d_call: TRBD1
j_call: TRBJ1-5
cdr3_aa: CASRGLDRGQPQHF
cdr3_nt: TGTGCCAGCAGGGGACTAGACAGGGGGCAGCCCCAGCATTTT

clone_size: -
v_call: TRBV9
d_call: -
j_call: TRBJ1-1
cdr3_aa: CASSEAMGTEAFF
cdr3_nt: TGTGCCAGCAGCGAAGCGATGGGCACTGAAGCTTTCTTT

clone_size: -
v_call: TRBV7-9
d_call: -
j_call: TRBJ1-1
cdr3_aa: CASSLFYGRQTEAFF
cdr3_nt: TGTGCCAGCAGCTTATTCTACGGGAGGCAGACTGAAGCTTTCTTT

clone_size: many
v_call: TRBV19
d_call: -
j_call: TRBJ2-5
cdr3_aa: CASTSTDGSETQYF
cdr3_nt: TGTGCCAGCACCTCTACGGACGGCTCGGAGACCCAGTACTTC

clone_size: -
v_call: TRBV7-9
d_call: -
j_call: TRBJ1-6
cdr3_aa: CASSIRTASSPLHF
cdr3_nt: TGTGCCAGCAGCATTAGGACAGCTAGTTCACCCCTCCACTTT

clone_size: once
v_call: TRBV15
d_call: -
j_call: TRBJ1-4
cdr3_aa: CATSRDAGGYNEKLFF
cdr3_nt: TGTGCCACCAGCAGAGATGCGGGAGGGTACAATGAAAAACTGTTTTTT

clone_size: -
v_call: TRBV19
d_call: -
j_call: TRBJ2-7
cdr3_aa: CAGGRGPYEQYF
cdr3_nt: TGTGCGGGGGGCAGGGGACCCTACGAGCAGTACTTC

clone_size: few
v_call: TRBV2
d_call: TRBD1
j_call: TRBJ2-7
cdr3_aa: CASRAGTGVDEQYF
cdr3_nt: TGTGCCAGCAGGGCCGGGACAGGGGTTGACGAGCAGTACTTC

clone_size: few
v_call: TRBV7-2
d_call: TRBD2
j_call: TRBJ2-7
cdr3_aa: CASSHSFGGGTRTSTYEQYF
cdr3_nt: TGTGCCAGCAGCCACTCCTTCGGGGGGGGGACTCGGACGTCAACCTACGAGCAGTACTTC

clone_size: -
v_call: TRBV11-1
d_call: TRBD2
j_call: TRBJ2-7
cdr3_aa: CASSWTLAGGPNPSYEQYF
cdr3_nt: TGTGCCAGCAGTTGGACACTAGCGGGAGGGCCCAACCCCAGCTACGAGCAGTACTTC

clone_size: -
v_call: TRBV7-8
d_call: -
j_call: TRBJ1-2
cdr3_aa: CASSPGTSDGYTF
cdr3_nt: TGTGCCAGCAGCCCCGGGACTTCGGATGGCTACACCTTC

clone_size: -
v_call: TRBV7-2
d_call: -
j_call: TRBJ1-3
cdr3_aa: CASRETGVAGNTIYF
cdr3_nt: TGTGCCAGCAGGGAGACCGGGGTAGCTGGAAACACCATATATTTT

clone_size: few
v_call: TRBV5-4
d_call: TRBD1
j_call: TRBJ1-4
cdr3_aa: CASSLAGTGTEKLFF
cdr3_nt: TGTGCCAGCAGCTTGGCCGGGACAGGGACGGAAAAACTGTTTTTT

clone_size: -
v_call: TRBV9
d_call: -
j_call: TRBJ2-5
cdr3_aa: CASSPPTLQETQYF
cdr3_nt: TGTGCCAGCTCACCCCCGACCCTCCAAGAGACCCAGTACTTC

clone_size: -
v_call: TRBV29-1
d_call: -
j_call: TRBJ2-7
cdr3_aa: CSANIFGGYEQYF
cdr3_nt: TGCAGCGCTAACATCTTCGGGGGTTACGAGCAGTACTTC

clone_size: once
v_call: TRBV7-2
d_call: TRBD1
j_call: TRBJ2-7
cdr3_aa: CASSQGILGGSEQYF
cdr3_nt: TGCGCCAGCAGCCAAGGGATCCTAGGGGGCTCCGAGCAGTACTTC

clone_size: many
v_call: TRBV7-9
d_call: TRBD1
j_call: TRBJ1-2
cdr3_aa: CASRAGRTGTNYGYTF
cdr3_nt: TGTGCCAGCAGGGCCGGAAGGACAGGGACTAACTATGGCTACACCTTC

clone_size: many
v_call: TRBV10-3
d_call: TRBD1
j_call: TRBJ1-5
cdr3_aa: CAISTGQANQPQHF
cdr3_nt: TGTGCCATCAGTACGGGACAGGCCAATCAGCCCCAGCATTTT

clone_size: many
v_call: TRBV20-1
d_call: -
j_call: TRBJ2-5
cdr3_aa: CSGGEQETQYF
cdr3_nt: TGCAGTGGGGGAGAACAAGAGACCCAGTACTTC

clone_size: many
v_call: TRBV2
d_call: TRBD1
j_call: TRBJ1-2
cdr3_aa: CASSVLGQPTNYGYTF
cdr3_nt: TGTGCCAGCAGTGTACTGGGACAGCCCACTAACTATGGCTACACCTTC